The clone carrying this T cell receptor beta chain turned up a few times. The data were obtained in a study of blood T cell repertoires in COVID-19. Study summary: COVID-19 samples from acute and convalescent phases originated in the United States, Italy and Spain. T cells, B-cell-depleted T cells, or PBMCs supplied cDNA or gDNA.

From germline, CDR1 is SGHRS and CDR2 YFSETQ. The V and J ends lost 0 bases and 7 bases respectively, with 17 bases between them. The CDR3 runs to 15 residues. In the original workflow: Amplification with reference gene primers provided the estimates of nucleated cell counts. The repertoire was sequenced with immunoSEQ multiplex PCR; TCRdb's copy has only in-frame clones and lacks some. That table furnishes V, J and clone size, whereas the DNA furnished D and trimming. The data show around 200,000 clones, with roughly four fifths seen just once and approximately 4.7% held by the top ten. Sequencing input: peripheral blood. This TCR came from a middle-aged man with active or convalescent COVID-19. This rearrangement joins TRBV5-1 to TRBJ2-7; D is perhaps TRBD2 (5 bases). CDR3 region: CASSLGGLTVGEQYF. As DNA, the CDR3 is TGCGCCAGCAGCTTGGGCGGGCTTACCGTTGGGGAGCAGTACTTC.